This TCR beta chain is drawn from a study of T cells in tumors after PD-1 blockade. CDR3 length: 11 amino acids. Germline V gene sequence: CDR1 MNHNY, CDR2 SVGAGI (reference sequence). Germline trimming cut 6 bases from V and 14 bases from J; bases unmatched to any gene: 6. The repertoire was sequenced with immunoSEQ multiplex PCR; TCRdb's copy has only in-frame clones and lacks some. Of 61,000 or so clones detected, around 77% appear once; the ten largest clones hold 13%. This sample comprised PBMCs, obtained before anti-PD-1 treatment. This chain links TRBV6-6 with TRBJ1-2; 10 bases align to TRBD1. The TCR originated in a human donor with basal cell carcinoma. CDR3 in DNA: TGTGCCAGCAGGACAGGGGGCGGGTGGACCTTC. This encodes CASRTGGGWTF.